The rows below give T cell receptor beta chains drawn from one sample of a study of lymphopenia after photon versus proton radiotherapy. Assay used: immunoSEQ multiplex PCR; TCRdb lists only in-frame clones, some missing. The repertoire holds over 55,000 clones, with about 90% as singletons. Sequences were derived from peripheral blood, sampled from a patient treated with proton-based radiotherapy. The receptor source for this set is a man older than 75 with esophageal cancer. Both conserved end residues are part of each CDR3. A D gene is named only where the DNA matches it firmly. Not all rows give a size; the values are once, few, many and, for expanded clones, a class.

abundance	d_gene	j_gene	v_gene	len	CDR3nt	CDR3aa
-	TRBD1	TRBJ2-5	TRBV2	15	TGTGCCAGCAGTGAAGGCCGCAGGGGGCCCGAGACCCAGTACTTC	CASSEGRRGPETQYF
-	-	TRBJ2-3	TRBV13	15	TGTGCCAGCAGCAAAGGCACTAGCCAAGCAGATACGCAGTATTTT	CASSKGTSQADTQYF
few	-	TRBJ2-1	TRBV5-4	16	TGTGCCAGCAGCTTGGTGGCACGAACAGGAGTAAATGAGCAGTTCTTC	CASSLVARTGVNEQFF
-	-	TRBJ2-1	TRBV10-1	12	TGCGCCAGCGGAGACTCCTACAATGAGCAGTTCTTC	CASGDSYNEQFF
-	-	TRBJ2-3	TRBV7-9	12	TGTGCCAGCAGCCAGCTCACAGATACGCAGTATTTT	CASSQLTDTQYF
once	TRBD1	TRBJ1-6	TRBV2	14	TGTGCCAGCAGCATTTCGGACAGGGATTCACCCCTCCACTTT	CASSISDRDSPLHF
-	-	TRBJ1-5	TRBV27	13	TGTGCCAGCAGTACAGGGATAGGCCAGCCCCAGCATTTT	CASSTGIGQPQHF
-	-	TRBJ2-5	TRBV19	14	TGTGCCAGTAGTATCTCAGGGTATCAAGAGACCCAGTACTTC	CASSISGYQETQYF
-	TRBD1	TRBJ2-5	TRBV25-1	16	TGTGCCAGCAGTGAAGGGACAGGGGGGGTAAGAGAGACCCAGTACTTC	CASSEGTGGVRETQYF
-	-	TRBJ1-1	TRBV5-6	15	TGTGCCAGCAGCTTGGGAGCGAGCATGAACACTGAAGCTTTCTTT	CASSLGASMNTEAFF
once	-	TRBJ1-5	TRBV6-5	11	TGTGCCAGCAGCCAACCTTCGGCCCAGCATTTT	CASSQPSAQHF
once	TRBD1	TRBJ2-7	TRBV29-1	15	TGCAGCGTTAATAACCCGGGACAGGGGACCTACGAGCAGTACTTC	CSVNNPGQGTYEQYF
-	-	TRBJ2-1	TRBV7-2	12	TGTGCCAGCAGCCCTTTAGGGCGGGAGCAGTTCTTC	CASSPLGREQFF
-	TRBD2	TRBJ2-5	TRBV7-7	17	TGTGCTAGCAGCTCTACCCTGACTAGCGGGGGGAGAGAGACCCAGTACTTC	CASSSTLTSGGRETQYF
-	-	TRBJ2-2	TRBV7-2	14	TGTGCCAGCAGCTTGGGACGAAACACCGGGGAGCTGTTTTTT	CASSLGRNTGELFF
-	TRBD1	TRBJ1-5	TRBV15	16	TGTGCCACCAGCATTGGTGACAGGGAGTCGGGTCAGCCCCAGCATTTT	CATSIGDRESGQPQHF
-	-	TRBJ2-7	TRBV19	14	TGTGCCAGTAGTATAGGGCTAGACCCCTACGAGCAGTACTTC	CASSIGLDPYEQYF
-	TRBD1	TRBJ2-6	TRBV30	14	TGTGCCTGGAGTCAGGGGGCTTGGGCCAACGTCCTGACTTTC	CAWSQGAWANVLTF
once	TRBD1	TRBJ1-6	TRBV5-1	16	TGCGCCAGCAGCACCCGGACAGGGAGTCGAAATTCACCCCTCCACTTT	CASSTRTGSRNSPLHF
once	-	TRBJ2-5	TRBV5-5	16	TGTGCCAGCAGCTTTACCTTCAGGGTTGGGAGGGAGACCCAGTACTTC	CASSFTFRVGRETQYF
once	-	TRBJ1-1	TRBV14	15	TGTGCCAGCACTAAGTTCTGGGGGGAGAACACTGAAGCTTTCTTT	CASTKFWGENTEAFF
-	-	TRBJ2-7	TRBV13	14	TGTGCCAGCAGCTTTGGGCTAGCGCGCTACGAGCAGTACTTC	CASSFGLARYEQYF
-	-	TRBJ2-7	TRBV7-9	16	TGTGCCAGCACCTCAGGTGGGGGGACGGGTTCCTACGAGCAGTACTTC	CASTSGGGTGSYEQYF
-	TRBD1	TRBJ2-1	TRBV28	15	TGTGCCAGCAGACGACAGGGGGGGCCCTACAATGAGCAGTTCTTC	CASRRQGGPYNEQFF
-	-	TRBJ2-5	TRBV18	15	TGTGCCAGCTCACAAATCGAGTCCCCCCGGGAGACCCAGTACTTC	CASSQIESPRETQYF
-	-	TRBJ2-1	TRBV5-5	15	TGTGCCAGCAGCGCGACTGGGTTCCTCTACAATGAGCAGTTCTTC	CASSATGFLYNEQFF
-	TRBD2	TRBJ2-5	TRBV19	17	TGTGCCAGTAGTATAAGGGGAACAGCGGGAGTACCTGAGACCCAGTACTTC	CASSIRGTAGVPETQYF
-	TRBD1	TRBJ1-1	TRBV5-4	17	TGTGCCAGCAGCCCCAGCGGGACAGGGGCTATCTCCACTGAAGCTTTCTTT	CASSPSGTGAISTEAFF
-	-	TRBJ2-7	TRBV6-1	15	TGTGCCAGCATTCCCACAGGGAGAGGGTCCTACGAGCAGTACTTC	CASIPTGRGSYEQYF
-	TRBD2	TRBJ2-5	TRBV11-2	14	TGTGCCAGCAGCTTACAACTAGCGATAGAGACCCAGTACTTC	CASSLQLAIETQYF
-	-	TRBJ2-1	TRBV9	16	TGTGCCAGCAGCGTAGGTGCCGGAAGCTCCTACAATGAGCAGTTCTTC	CASSVGAGSSYNEQFF
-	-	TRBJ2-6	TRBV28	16	TGTGCCAGCAGACAGGTATTCGGCTCTGGGGCCAACGTCCTGACTTTC	CASRQVFGSGANVLTF
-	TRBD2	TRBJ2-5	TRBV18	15	TGTGCCAGCTCACCTAACGGGGGGGTTCAGGAGACCCAGTACTTC	CASSPNGGVQETQYF
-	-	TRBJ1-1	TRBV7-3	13	TGTGCCAGCAGCTTCTCTGAGAACACTGAAGCTTTCTTT	CASSFSENTEAFF
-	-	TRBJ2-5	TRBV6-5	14	TGTGCCAGCAGTCTACAGTGGGGGCAAGAGACCCAGTACTTC	CASSLQWGQETQYF
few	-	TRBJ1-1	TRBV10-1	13	TGCGCCAGCAGTGACGGGGGGTTCACTGAAGCTTTCTTT	CASSDGGFTEAFF
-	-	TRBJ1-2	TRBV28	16	TGTGCCAGCAGTAATCTAGCCGTCTTCAGGCGTTATGGCTACACCTTC	CASSNLAVFRRYGYTF
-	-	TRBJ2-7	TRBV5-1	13	TGCGCCAGCAGTGAGGGTAGTTCCTACGAGCAGTACTTC	CASSEGSSYEQYF
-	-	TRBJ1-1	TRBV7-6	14	TGTGCCAGCAGCCCTAACAGGGATCAGGGTGAAGCTTTCTTT	CASSPNRDQGEAFF
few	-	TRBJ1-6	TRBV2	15	TGTGCCAGCAGTGAATCTGGGGGCGAAAATTCACCCCTCCACTTT	CASSESGGENSPLHF
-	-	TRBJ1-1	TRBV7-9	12	TGTGCCAGCAGCCGGTCGAACACTGAAGCTTTCTTT	CASSRSNTEAFF
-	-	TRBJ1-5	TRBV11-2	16	TGTGCCAGCAGCCACTCCCCCCTAGACAGGAATCAGCCCCAGCATTTT	CASSHSPLDRNQPQHF
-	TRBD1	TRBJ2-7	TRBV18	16	TGTGCCAGCTCACCCACACAGGGGGCACGCTCCTACGAGCAGTACTTC	CASSPTQGARSYEQYF
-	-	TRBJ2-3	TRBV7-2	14	TGTGCCAGCAGCCCCGGATTGGGCACAGATACGCAGTATTTT	CASSPGLGTDTQYF
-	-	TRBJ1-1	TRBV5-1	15	TGCGCCAGCAGCTTGAGTTATGGGGGAGAAACTGAAGCTTTCTTT	CASSLSYGGETEAFF
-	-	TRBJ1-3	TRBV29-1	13	TGCAGCGTTGCGGTGAGCTCTGGAAACACCATATATTTT	CSVAVSSGNTIYF
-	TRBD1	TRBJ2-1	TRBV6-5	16	TGTGCCAGCAGTTACGTTTTTGGGACAGGCACGAATGAGCAGTTCTTC	CASSYVFGTGTNEQFF
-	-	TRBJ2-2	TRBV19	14	TGTGCCAGTAGTAATACCGGGAGCACCGGGGAGCTGTTTTTT	CASSNTGSTGELFF
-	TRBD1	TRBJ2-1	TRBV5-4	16	TGTGCCAGCAGCTTGGGCCGGGACAGGGGATACAATGAGCAGTTCTTC	CASSLGRDRGYNEQFF
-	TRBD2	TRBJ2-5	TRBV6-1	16	TGTGCCAGCAGTGAAGGATTTCTAGCGGGAGAAGAGACCCAGTACTTC	CASSEGFLAGEETQYF
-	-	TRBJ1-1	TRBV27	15	TGTGCCAGCAGTTTACGGGGCAGGCCGAACACTGAAGCTTTCTTT	CASSLRGRPNTEAFF
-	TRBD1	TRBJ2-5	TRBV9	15	TGTGCCAGCAGCGTAGGGGACAGGGGTCAAGAGACCCAGTACTTC	CASSVGDRGQETQYF
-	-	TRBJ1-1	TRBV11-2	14	TGTGCCAGCAGCTCCCCCAGGGGATTGACTGAAGCTTTCTTT	CASSSPRGLTEAFF
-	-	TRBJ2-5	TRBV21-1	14	TGTGCCAGCATCTTTCAAGGGGTTGGAGAGACCCAGTACTTC	CASIFQGVGETQYF
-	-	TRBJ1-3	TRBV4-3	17	TGCGCCAGCAGCCAAGTTAAAGGCGGAAGCTCTGGAAACACCATATATTTT	CASSQVKGGSSGNTIYF
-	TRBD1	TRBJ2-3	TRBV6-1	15	TGTGCCAGCAGTTTTACAGGGGGCGGCGCAGATACGCAGTATTTT	CASSFTGGGADTQYF
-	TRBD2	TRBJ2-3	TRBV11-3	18	TGTGCCAGCAGCCCCGGGGTAGCGGGAGACCCTGGCACAGATACGCAGTATTTT	CASSPGVAGDPGTDTQYF
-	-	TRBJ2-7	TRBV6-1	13	TGTGCCAGCAGTTTGACAGGTGACTACGAGCAGTACTTC	CASSLTGDYEQYF
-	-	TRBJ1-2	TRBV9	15	TGTGCCAGCACCGAGGGGCAGAACTCCCACTATGGCTACACCTTC	CASTEGQNSHYGYTF
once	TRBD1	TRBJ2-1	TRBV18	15	TGTGCCAGCTCACCTACCGGGACAGGGGGCAATGAGCAGTTCTTC	CASSPTGTGGNEQFF